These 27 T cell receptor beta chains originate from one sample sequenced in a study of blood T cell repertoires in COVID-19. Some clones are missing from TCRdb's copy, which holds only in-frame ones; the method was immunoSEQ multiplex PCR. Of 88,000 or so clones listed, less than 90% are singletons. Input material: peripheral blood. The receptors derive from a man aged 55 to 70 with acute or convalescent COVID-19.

CDR3 loop: CASSYARGTNEKLFF. The CDR3 DNA follows: TGTGCCAGCAGTTACGCCAGGGGCACTAATGAAAAACTGTTTTTT. The V and J genes are TRBV6-5 and TRBJ1-4; D is possibly TRBD1 (6 bases). From germline, CDR1 is MNHEY and CDR2 SVGAGI. The CDR3 sequence is 15 residues long. V was pared by 2 bases and J by 2 bases, with 9 bases between.

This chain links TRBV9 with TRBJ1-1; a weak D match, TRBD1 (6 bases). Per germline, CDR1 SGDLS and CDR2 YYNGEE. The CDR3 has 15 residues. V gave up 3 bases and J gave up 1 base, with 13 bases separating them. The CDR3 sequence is CASSASPGQNTEAFF. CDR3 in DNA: TGTGCCAGCAGCGCCTCCCCGGGACAGAACACTGAAGCTTTCTTT.

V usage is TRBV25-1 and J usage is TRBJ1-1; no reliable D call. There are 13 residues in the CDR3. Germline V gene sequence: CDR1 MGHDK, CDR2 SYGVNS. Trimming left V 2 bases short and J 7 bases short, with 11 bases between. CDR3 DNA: TGTGCCAGCAGTGAAGGTTGGCGGGGTGAAGCTTTCTTT. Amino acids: CASSEGWRGEAFF.

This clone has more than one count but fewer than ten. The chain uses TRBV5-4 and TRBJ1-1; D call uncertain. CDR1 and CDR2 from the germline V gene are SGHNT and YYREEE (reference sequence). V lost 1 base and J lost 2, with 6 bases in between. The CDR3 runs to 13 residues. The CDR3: CASSLPGNTEAFF. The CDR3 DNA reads TGTGCCAGCAGCTTGCCGGGAAACACTGAAGCTTTCTTT.

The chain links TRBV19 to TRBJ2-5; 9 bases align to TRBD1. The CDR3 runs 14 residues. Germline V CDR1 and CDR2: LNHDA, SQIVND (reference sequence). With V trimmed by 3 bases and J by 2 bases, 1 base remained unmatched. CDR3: CASSMTGGQETQYF. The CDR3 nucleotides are TGTGCCAGTAGTATGACAGGGGGACAAGAGACCCAGTACTTC.

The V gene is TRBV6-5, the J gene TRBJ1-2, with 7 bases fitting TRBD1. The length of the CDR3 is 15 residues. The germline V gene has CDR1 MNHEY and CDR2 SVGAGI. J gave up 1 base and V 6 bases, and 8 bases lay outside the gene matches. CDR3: CASSRDSTVNYGYTF. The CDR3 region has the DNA TGTGCCAGCAGCCGGGACAGTACAGTTAACTATGGCTACACCTTC.

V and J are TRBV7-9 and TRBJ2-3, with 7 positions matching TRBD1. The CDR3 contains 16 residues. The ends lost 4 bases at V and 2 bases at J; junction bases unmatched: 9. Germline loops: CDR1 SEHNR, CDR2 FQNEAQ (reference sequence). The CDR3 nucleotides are TGTGCCAGCAGCTACGGGACAGCCACTCCCACAGATACGCAGTATTTT. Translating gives CASSYGTATPTDTQYF.

The CDR3 DNA follows: TGCGCCAGCAGTGGACTAGCGGGAGGGAGGACAGATACGCAGTATTTT. Its protein is CASSGLAGGRTDTQYF. The chain couples TRBV10-2 to TRBJ2-3; the match to TRBD2 covers 14 bases. The CDR3 contains 16 residues. CDR1 is WSHSY, CDR2 SAAADI, per germline. V was clipped by 4 bases and J by 3 bases; unmatched bases: 3.

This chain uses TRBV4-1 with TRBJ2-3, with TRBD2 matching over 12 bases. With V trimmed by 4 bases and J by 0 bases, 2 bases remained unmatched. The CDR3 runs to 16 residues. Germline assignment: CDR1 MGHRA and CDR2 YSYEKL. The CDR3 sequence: CASSRGLAGSTDTQYF. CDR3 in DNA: TGCGCCAGCAGCCGCGGACTAGCGGGAAGCACAGATACGCAGTATTTT.

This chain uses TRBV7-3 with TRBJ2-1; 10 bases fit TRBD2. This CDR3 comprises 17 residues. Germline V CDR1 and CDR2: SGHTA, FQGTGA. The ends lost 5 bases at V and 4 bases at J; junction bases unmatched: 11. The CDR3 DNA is TGTGCCAGCAGCGCAACCAGCGGGGGGGCCTCATACAATGAGCAGTTCTTC. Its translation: CASSATSGGASYNEQFF.

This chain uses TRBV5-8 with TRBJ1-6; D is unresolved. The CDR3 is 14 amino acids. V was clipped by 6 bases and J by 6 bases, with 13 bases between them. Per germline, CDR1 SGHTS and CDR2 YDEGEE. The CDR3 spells CASKIRSFNSPLHF. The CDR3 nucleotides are TGTGCCAGCAAAATTAGAAGCTTTAATTCACCCCTCCACTTT.

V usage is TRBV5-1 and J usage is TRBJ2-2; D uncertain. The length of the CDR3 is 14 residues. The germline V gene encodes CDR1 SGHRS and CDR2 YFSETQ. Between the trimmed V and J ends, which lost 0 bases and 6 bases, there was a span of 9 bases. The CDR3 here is CASSLDAQAGELFF. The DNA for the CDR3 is TGCGCCAGCAGCTTGGATGCGCAGGCCGGGGAGCTGTTTTTT.

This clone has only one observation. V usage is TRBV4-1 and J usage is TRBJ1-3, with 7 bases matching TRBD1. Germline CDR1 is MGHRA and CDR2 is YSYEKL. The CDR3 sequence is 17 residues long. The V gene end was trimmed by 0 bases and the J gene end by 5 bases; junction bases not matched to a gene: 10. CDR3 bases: TGCGCCAGCAGCCAAGAGGGACAGCGAAGCCAAAGAAACACCATATATTTT. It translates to CASSQEGQRSQRNTIYF.

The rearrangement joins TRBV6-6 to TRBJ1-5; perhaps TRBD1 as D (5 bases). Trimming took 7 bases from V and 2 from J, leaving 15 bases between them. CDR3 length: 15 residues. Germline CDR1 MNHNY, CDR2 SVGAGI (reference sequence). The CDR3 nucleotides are TGTGCCAGCACGGCGGGACTCTTTCGCAATCAGCCCCAGCATTTT. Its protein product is CASTAGLFRNQPQHF.

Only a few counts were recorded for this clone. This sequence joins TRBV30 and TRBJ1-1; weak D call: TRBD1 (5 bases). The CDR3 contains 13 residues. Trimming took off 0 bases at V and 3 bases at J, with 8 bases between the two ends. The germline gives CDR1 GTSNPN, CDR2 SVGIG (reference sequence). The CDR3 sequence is CAWSVRGDTEAFF. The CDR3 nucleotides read TGTGCCTGGAGTGTGCGGGGCGACACTGAAGCTTTCTTT.

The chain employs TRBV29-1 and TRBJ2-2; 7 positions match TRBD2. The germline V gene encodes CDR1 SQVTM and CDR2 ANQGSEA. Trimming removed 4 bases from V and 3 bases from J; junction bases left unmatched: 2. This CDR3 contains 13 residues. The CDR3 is CSVGGSDTGELFF. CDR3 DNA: TGCAGCGTTGGCGGGAGCGACACCGGGGAGCTGTTTTTT.

The CDR3 DNA is TGCGCCAGCAGCTTGGCCGGAGCGGGGGGGCCAATCGGGGAGCTGTTTTTT. As protein: CASSLAGAGGPIGELFF. V and J are TRBV5-1 and TRBJ2-2, with 10 bases lining up with TRBD2. The CDR3 consists of 17 residues. Germline loops: CDR1 SGHRS, CDR2 YFSETQ. With 0 bases clipped from V and 7 bases from J, the junction kept 9 bases outside the gene matches.

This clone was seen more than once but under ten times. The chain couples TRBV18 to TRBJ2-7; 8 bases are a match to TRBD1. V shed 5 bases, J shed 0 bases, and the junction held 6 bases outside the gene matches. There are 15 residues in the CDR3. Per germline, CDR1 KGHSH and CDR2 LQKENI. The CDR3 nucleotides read TGTGCCAGCTCAAGCCGGGACAGGAGCTCCTACGAGCAGTACTTC. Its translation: CASSSRDRSSYEQYF.

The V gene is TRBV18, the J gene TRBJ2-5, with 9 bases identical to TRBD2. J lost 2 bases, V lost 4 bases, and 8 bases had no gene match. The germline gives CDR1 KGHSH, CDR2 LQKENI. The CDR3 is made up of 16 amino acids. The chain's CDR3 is CASSRRVAGEQETQYF. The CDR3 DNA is TGTGCCAGCTCACGGCGGGTAGCGGGGGAGCAAGAGACCCAGTACTTC.

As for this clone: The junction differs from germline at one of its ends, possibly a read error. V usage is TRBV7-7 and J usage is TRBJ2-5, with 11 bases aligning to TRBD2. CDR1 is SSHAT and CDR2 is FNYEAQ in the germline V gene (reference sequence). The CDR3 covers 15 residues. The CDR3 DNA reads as TGTGCTAGCAGCTTTAGCGGGGGGGCGGAAGAGACCCAGTACTTC. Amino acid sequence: CASSFSGGAEETQYF.

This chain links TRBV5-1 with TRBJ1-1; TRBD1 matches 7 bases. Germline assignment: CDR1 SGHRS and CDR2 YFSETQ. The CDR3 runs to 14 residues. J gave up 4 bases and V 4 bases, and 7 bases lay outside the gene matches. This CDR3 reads CASSLHWTGTEAFF. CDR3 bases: TGCGCCAGCAGCCTCCACTGGACAGGCACTGAAGCTTTCTTT.

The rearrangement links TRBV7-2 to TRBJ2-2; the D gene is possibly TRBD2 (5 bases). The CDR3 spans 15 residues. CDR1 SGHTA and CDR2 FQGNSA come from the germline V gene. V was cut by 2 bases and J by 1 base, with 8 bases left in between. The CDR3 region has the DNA TGTGCCAGCAGCTTAATTCGGGGGAACACCGGGGAGCTGTTTTTT. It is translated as CASSLIRGNTGELFF.

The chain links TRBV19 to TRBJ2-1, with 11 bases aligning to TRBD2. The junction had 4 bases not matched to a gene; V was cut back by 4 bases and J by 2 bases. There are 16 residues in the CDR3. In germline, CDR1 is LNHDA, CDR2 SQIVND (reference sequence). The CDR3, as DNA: TGTGCCAGTAGTAAACTAGCGGGAGCTACCTACAATGAGCAGTTCTTC. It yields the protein CASSKLAGATYNEQFF.

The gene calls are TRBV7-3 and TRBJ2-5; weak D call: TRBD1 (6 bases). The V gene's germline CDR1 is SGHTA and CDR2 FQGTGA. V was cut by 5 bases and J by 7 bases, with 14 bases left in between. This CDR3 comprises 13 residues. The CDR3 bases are TGTGCCAGCAGCCCCCGGGACACTACGACCCAGTACTTC. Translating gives CASSPRDTTTQYF.

DNA of the CDR3: TGTGCCAGCACTACCGACAGGTCTAATGAAAAACTGTTTTTT. This gives the protein CASTTDRSNEKLFF. The chain couples TRBV2 to TRBJ1-4; tentatively, D is TRBD1 (6 bases). This CDR3 spans 14 amino acids. The ends were cut back, 7 bases at V and 3 bases at J, with 12 bases in the middle. The germline V gene has CDR1 SNHLY and CDR2 FYNNEI.

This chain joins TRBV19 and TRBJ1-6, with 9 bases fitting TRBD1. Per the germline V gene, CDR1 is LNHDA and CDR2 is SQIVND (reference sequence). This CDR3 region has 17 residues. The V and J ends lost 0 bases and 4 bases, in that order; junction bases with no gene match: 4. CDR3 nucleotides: TGTGCCAGTAGTATAGATCGGACAGGGGCTTATAATTCACCCCTCCACTTT. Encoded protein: CASSIDRTGAYNSPLHF.

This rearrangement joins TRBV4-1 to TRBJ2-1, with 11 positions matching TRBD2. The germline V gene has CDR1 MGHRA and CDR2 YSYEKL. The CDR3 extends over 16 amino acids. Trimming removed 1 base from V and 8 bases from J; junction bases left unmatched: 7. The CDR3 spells CASSQVASGRNDEQFF. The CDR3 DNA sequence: TGCGCCAGCAGCCAAGTGGCTAGCGGGAGGAACGATGAGCAGTTCTTC.